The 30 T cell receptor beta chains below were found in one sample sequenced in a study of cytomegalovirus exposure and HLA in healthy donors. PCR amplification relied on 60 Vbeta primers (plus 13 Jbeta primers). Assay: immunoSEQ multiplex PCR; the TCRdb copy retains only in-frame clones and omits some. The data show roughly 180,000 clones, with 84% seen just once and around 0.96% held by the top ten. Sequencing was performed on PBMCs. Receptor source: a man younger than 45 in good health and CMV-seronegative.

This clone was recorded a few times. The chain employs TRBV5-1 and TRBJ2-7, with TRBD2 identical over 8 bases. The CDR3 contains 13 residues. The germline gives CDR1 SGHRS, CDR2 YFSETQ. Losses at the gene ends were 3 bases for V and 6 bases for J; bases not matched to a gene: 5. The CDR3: CASSSGGLGEQYF. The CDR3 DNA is TGCGCCAGCAGCTCGGGGGGGCTAGGCGAGCAGTACTTC.

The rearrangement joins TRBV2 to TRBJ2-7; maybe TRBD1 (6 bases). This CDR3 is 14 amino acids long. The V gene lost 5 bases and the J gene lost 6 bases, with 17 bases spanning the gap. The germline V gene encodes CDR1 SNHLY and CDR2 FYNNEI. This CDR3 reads CASSIPGDLREQYF. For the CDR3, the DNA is TGTGCCAGCAGTATCCCAGGGGACCTGCGCGAGCAGTACTTC.

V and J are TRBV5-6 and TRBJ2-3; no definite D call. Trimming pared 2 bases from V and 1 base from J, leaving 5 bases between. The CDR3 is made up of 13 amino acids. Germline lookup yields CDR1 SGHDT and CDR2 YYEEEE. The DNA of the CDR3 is TGTGCCAGCAGCTTCCGGGGCACAGATACGCAGTATTTT. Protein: CASSFRGTDTQYF.

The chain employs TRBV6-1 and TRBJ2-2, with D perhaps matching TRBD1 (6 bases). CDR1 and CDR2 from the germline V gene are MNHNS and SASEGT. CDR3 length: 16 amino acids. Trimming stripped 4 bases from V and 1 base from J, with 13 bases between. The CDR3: CASSVNRVGNTGELFF. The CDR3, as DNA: TGTGCCAGCAGTGTCAACAGGGTTGGGAACACCGGGGAGCTGTTTTTT.

CDR3 sequence (DNA): TGCGCCAGCAGCTTGGGACCGGGCTACGAGCAGTACTTC. It codes for CASSLGPGYEQYF. The chain carries TRBV5-1 and TRBJ2-7; D remains ambiguous. Trimming pared 0 bases from V and 3 bases from J, leaving 7 bases between. Germline V lookup: CDR1 SGHRS, CDR2 YFSETQ. The CDR3 is made up of 13 amino acids.

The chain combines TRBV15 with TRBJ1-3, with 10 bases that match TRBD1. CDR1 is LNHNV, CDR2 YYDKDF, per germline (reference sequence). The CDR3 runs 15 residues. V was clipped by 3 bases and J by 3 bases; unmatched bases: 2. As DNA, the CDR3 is TGTGCCACCAGCAGCGGGACAGGGGTTGGAAACACCATATATTTT. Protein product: CATSSGTGVGNTIYF.

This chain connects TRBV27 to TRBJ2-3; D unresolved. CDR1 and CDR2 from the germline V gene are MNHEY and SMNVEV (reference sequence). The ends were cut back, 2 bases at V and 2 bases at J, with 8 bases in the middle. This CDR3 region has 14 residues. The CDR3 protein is CASSLGQYTDTQYF. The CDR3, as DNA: TGTGCCAGCAGTTTAGGTCAGTACACAGATACGCAGTATTTT.

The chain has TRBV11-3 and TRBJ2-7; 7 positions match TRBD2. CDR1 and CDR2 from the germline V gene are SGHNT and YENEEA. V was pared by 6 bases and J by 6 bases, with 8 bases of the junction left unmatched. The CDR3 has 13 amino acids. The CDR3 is CASSELATGEQYF. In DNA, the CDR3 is TGTGCCAGCAGTGAACTAGCGACGGGCGAGCAGTACTTC.

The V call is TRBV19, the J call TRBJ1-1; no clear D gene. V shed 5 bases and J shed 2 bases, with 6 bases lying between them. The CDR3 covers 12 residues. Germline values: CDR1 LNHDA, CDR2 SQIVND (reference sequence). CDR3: CASSWPNTEAFF. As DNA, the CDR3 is TGTGCCAGTAGTTGGCCTAACACTGAAGCTTTCTTT. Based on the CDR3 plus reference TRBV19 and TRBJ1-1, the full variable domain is DGGITQSPKYLFRKEGQNVTLSCEQNLNHDAMYWYRQDPGQGLRLIYYSQIVNDFQKGDIAEGYSVSREKKESFPLTVTSAQKNPTAFYLCASSWPNTEAFFGQGTRLTVV.

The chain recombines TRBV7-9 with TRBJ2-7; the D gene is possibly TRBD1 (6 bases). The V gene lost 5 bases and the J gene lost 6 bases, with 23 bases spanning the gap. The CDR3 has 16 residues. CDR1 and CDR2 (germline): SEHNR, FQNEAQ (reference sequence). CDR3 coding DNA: TGTGCCAGCAGCGTCAATCACAGGGATCGGTCGGGCGAGCAGTACTTC. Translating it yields CASSVNHRDRSGEQYF.

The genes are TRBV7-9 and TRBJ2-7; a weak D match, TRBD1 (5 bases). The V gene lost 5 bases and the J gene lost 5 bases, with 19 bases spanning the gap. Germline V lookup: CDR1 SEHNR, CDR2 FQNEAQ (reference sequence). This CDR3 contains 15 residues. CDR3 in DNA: TGTGCCAGCAGCGCCACCACAGGTTTGAGCCACGAGCAGTACTTC. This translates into CASSATTGLSHEQYF.

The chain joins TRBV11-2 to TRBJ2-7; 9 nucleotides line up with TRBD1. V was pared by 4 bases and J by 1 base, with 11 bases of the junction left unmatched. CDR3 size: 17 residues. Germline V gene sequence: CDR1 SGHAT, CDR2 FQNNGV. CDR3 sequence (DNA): TGTGCCAGCAGCTCACTATTGGGGACAGGGCGGTCCTACGAGCAGTACTTC. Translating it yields CASSSLLGTGRSYEQYF.

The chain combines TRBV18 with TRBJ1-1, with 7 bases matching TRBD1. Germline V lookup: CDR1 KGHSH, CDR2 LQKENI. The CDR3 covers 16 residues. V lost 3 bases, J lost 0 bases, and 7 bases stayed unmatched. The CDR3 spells CASSPKQGSMNTEAFF. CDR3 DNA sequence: TGTGCCAGCTCACCCAAACAGGGGTCCATGAACACTGAAGCTTTCTTT.

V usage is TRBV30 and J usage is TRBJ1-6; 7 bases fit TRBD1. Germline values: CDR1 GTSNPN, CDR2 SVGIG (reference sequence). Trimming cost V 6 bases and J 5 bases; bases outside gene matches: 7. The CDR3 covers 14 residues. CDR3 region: CACRQGENNSPLHF. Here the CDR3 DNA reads TGTGCCTGTAGACAGGGTGAGAATAATTCACCCCTCCACTTT.

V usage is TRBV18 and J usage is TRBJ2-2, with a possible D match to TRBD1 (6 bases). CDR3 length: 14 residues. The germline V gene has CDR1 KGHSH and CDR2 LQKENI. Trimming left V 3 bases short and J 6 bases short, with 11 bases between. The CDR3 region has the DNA TGTGCCAGCTCACCTACAGGGATGGCCGGGGAGCTGTTTTTT. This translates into CASSPTGMAGELFF.

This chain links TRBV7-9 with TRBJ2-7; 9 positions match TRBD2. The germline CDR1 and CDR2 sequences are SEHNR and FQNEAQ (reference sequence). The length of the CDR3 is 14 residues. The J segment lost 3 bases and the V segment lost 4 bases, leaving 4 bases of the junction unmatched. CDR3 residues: CASSSRREGYEQYF. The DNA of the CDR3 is TGTGCCAGCAGCTCCCGGCGGGAGGGCTACGAGCAGTACTTC. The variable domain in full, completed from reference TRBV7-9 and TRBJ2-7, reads DTGVSQNPRHKITKRGQNVTFRCDPISEHNRLYWYRQTLGQGPEFLTYFQNEAQLEKSRLLSDRFSAERPKGSFSTLEIQRTEQGDSAMYLCASSSRREGYEQYFGPGTRLTVT.

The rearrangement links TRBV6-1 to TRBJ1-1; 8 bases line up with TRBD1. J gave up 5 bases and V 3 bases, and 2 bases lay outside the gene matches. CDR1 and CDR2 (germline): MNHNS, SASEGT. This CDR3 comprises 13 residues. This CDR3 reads CASSDNRGTEAFF. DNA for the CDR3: TGTGCCAGCAGTGATAACAGGGGGACTGAAGCTTTCTTT.

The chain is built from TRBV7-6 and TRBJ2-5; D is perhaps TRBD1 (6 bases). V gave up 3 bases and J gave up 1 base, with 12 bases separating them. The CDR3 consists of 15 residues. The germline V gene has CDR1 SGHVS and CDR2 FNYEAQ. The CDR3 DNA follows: TGTGCCAGCAGCTTTAGAAGGGGGAGCCAAGAGACCCAGTACTTC. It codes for CASSFRRGSQETQYF.

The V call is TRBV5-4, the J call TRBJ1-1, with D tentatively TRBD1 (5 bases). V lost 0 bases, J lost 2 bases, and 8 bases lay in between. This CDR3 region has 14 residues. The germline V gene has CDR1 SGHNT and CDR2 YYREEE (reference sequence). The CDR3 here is CASSLEQGNTEAFF. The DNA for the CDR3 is TGTGCCAGCAGCTTGGAGCAGGGAAACACTGAAGCTTTCTTT.

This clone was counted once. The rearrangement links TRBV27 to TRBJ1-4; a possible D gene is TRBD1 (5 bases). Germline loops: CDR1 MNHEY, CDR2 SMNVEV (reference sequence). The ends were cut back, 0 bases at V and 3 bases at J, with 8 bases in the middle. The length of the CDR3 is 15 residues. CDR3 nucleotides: TGTGCCAGCAGTTTATCTTCAGGGCCTAATGAAAAACTGTTTTTT. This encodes CASSLSSGPNEKLFF. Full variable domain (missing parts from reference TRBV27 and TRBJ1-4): EAQVTQNPRYLITVTGKKLTVTCSQNMNHEYMSWYRQDPGLGLRQIYYSMNVEVTDKGDVPEGYKVSRKEKRNFPLILESPSPNQTSLYFCASSLSSGPNEKLFFGSGTQLSVL.

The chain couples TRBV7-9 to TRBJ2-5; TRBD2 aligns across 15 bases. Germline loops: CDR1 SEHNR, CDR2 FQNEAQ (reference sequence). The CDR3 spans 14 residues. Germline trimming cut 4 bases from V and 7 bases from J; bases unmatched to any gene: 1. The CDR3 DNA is TGTGCCAGCAGCTCGGGACTAGCGGGGGGGACCCAGTACTTC. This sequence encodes CASSSGLAGGTQYF.

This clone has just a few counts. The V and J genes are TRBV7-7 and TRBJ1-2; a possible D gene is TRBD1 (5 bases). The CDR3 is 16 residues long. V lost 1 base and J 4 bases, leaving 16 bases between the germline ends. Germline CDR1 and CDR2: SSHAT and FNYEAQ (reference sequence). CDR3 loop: CASSLDGDFNTYGYTF. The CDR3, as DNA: TGTGCCAGCAGCTTAGATGGGGACTTCAACACCTATGGCTACACCTTC.

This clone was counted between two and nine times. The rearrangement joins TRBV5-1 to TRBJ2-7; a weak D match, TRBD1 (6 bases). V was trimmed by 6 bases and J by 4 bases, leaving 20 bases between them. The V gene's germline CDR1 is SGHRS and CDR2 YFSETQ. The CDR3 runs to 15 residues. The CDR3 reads CASTPKDSPGYEQYF. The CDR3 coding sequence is TGCGCCAGCACTCCCAAGGACAGCCCCGGGTACGAGCAGTACTTC.

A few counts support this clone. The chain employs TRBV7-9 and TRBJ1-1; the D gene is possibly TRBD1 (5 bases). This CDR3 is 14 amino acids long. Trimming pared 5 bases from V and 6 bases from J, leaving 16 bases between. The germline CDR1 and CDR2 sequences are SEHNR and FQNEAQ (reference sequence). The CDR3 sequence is CASSQDIGSSEAFF. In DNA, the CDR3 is TGTGCCAGCAGCCAGGACATAGGGTCTTCTGAAGCTTTCTTT.

CDR3 sequence: CASSPQVLSYEQYF. DNA of the CDR3: TGTGCCAGCAGTCCCCAGGTTTTGTCCTACGAGCAGTACTTC. The J gene is TRBJ2-7, the V gene TRBV27; D ambiguous. This CDR3 comprises 14 residues. The V and J ends lost 5 bases and 1 base respectively, with 12 bases between them. Germline V gene sequence: CDR1 MNHEY, CDR2 SMNVEV (reference sequence).

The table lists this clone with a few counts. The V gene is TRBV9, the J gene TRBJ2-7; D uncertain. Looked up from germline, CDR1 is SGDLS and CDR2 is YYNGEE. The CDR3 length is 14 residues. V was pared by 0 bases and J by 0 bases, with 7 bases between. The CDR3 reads CASSVEYSSYEQYF. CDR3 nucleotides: TGTGCCAGCAGCGTAGAATATTCCTCCTACGAGCAGTACTTC.

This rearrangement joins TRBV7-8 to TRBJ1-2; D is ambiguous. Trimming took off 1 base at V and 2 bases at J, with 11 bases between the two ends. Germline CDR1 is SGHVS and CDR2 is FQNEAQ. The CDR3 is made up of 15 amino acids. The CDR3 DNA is TGTGCCAGCAGCTTAGGATCAGGCCGGAACTATGGCTACACCTTC. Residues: CASSLGSGRNYGYTF.

The CDR3 sequence: CASSIRSYRDRGPGELFF. In DNA form, the CDR3 reads TGTGCCAGTAGTATACGTTCATATCGGGACAGGGGGCCTGGGGAGCTGTTTTTT. The V call is TRBV19, the J call TRBJ2-2; 12 bases line up with TRBD1. The CDR3 has 18 amino acids. V trimming: 2 bases; J trimming: 8 bases; junction bases outside the gene matches: 12. Germline CDR1 is LNHDA and CDR2 is SQIVND (reference sequence).

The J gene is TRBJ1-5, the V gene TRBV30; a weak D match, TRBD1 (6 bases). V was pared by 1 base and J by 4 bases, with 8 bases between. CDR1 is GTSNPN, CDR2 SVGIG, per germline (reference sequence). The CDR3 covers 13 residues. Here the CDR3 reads CAWSGGTNQPQHF. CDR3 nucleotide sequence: TGTGCCTGGAGTGGAGGGACAAATCAGCCCCAGCATTTT.

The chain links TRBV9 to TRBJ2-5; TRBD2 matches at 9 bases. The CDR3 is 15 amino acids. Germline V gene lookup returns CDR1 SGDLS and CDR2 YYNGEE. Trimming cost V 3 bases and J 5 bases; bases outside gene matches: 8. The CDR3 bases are TGTGCCAGCAGCGAAGGAGCGGGGGGCCGGGAGACCCAGTACTTC. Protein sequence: CASSEGAGGRETQYF.